This T cell receptor beta chain was identified in a study of T cells in localized non-small cell lung cancer. Points from the study as a whole: Exceeding tumor, uninvolved adjacent lung had the highest T cell clonality.

This table comes from immunoSEQ multiplex PCR, and its TCRdb copy is limited to in-frame clones, with some not included. The sample records 25,000 to 30,000 clones, around 89% being singletons. V was cut by 10 bases and J by 2 bases, with 12 bases left in between. CDR1 SNHLY and CDR2 FYNNEI come from the germline V gene. This CDR3 contains 12 residues. A word on this clone: What it binds is unknown.

The sample here was peripheral blood, taken before any cancer treatment. The genes are TRBV2 and TRBJ2-7; no clear D. This receptor was obtained from a female donor aged 60 or older with stage III squamous cell lung carcinoma. The CDR3 loop is CATSLTAYEQYF. The CDR3 DNA sequence: TGTGCCACCTCCTTGACTGCCTACGAGCAGTACTTC.